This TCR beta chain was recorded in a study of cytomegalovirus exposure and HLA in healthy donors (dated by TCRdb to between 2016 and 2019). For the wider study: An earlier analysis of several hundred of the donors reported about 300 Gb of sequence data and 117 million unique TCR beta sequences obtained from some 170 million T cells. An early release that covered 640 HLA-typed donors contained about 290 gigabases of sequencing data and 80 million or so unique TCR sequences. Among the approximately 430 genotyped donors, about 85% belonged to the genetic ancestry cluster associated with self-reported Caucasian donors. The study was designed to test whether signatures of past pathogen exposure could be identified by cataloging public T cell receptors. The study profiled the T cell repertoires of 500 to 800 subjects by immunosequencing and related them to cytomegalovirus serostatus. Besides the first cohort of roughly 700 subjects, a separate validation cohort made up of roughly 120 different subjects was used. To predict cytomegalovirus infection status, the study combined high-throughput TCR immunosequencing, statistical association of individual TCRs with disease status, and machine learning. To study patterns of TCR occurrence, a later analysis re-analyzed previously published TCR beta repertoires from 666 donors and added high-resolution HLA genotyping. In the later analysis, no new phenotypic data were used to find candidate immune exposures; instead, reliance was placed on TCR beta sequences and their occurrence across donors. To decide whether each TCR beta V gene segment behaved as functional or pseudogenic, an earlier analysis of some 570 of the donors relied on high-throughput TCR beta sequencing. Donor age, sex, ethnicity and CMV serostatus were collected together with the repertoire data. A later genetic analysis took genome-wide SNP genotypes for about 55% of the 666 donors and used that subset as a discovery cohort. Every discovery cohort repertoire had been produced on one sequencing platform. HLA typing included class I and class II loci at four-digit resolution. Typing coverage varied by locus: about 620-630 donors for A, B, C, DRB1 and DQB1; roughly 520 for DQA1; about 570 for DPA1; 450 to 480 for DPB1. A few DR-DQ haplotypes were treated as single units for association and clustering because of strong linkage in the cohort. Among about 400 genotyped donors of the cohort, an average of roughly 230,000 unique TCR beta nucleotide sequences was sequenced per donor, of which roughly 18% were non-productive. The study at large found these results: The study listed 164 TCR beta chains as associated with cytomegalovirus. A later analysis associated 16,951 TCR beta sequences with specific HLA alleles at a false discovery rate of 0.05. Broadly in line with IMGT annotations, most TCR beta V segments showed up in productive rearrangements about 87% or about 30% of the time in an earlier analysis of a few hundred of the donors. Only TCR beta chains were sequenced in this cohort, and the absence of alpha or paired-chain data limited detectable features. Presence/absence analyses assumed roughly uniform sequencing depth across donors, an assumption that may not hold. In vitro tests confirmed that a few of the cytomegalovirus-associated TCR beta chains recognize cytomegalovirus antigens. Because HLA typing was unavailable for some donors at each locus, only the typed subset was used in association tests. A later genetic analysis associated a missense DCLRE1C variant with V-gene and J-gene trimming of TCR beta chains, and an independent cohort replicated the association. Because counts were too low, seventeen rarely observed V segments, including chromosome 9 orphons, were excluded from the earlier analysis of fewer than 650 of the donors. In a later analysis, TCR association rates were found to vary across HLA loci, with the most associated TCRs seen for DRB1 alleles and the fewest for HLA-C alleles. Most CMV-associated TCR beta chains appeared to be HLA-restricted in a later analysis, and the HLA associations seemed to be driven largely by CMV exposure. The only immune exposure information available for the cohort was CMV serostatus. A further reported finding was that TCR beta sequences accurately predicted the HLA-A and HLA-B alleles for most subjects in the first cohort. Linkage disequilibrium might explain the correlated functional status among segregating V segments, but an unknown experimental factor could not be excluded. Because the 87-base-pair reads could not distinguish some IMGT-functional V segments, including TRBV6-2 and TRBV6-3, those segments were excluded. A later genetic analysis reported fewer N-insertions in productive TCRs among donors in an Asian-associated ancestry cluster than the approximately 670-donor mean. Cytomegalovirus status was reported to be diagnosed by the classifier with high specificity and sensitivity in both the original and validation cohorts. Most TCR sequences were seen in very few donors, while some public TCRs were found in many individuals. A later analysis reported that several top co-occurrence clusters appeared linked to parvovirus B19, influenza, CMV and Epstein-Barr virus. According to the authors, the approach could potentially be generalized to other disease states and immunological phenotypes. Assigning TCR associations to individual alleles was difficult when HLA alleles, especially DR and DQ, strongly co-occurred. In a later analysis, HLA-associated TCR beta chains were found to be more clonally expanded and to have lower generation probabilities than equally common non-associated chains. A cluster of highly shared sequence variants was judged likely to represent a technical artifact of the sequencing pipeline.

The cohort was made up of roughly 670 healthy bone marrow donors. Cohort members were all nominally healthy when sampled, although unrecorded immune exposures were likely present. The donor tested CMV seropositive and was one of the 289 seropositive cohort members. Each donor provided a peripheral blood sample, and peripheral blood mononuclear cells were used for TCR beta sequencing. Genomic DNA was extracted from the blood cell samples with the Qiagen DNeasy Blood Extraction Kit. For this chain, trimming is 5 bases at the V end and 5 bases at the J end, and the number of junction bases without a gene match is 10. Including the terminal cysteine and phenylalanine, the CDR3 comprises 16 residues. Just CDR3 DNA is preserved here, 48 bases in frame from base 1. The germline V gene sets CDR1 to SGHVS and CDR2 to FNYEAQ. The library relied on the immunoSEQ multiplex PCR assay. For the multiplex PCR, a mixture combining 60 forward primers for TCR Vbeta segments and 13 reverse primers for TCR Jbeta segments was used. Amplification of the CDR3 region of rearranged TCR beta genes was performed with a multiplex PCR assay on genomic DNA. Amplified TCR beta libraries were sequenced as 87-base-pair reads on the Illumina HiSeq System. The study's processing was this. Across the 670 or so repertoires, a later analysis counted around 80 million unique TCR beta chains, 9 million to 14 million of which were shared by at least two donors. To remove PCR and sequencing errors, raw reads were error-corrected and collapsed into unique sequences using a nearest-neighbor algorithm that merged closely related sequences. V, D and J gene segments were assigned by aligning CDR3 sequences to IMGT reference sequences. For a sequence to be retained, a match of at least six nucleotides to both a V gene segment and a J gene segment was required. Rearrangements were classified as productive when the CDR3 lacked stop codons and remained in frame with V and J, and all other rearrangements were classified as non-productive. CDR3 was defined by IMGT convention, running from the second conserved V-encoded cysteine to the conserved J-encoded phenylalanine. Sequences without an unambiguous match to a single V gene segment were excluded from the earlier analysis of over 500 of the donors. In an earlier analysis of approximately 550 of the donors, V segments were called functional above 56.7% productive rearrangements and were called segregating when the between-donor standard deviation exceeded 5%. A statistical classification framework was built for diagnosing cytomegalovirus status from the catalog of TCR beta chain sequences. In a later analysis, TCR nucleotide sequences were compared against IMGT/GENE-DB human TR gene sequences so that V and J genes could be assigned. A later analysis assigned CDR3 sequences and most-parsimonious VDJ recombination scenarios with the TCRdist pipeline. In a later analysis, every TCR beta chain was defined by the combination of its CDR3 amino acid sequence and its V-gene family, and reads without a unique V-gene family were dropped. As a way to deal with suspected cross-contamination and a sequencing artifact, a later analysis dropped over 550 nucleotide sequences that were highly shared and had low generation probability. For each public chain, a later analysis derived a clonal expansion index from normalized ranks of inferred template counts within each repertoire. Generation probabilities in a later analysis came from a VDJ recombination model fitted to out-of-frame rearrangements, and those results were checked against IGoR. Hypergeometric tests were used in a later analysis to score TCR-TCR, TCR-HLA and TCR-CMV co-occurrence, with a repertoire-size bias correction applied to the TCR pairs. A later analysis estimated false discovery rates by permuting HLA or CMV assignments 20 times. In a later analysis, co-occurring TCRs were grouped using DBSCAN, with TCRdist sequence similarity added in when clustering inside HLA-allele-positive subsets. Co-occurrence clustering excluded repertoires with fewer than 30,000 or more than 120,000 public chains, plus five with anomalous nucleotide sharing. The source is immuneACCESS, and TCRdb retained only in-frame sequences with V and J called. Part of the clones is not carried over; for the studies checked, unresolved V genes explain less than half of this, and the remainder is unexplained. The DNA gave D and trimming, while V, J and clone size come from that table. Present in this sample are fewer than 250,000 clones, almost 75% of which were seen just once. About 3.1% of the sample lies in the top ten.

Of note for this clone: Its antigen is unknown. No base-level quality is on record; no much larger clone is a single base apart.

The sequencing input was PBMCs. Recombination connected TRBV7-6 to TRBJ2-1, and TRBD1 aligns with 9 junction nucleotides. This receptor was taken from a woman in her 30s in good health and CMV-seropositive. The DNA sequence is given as TGTGCCAGCAGCCCGGGACAGGGAAGGACCAACAATGAGCAGTTCTTC. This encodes CASSPGQGRTNNEQFF.